Sequencing of this T cell receptor beta chain was carried out in a study of blood T cells in healthy people across ages. General study results and limits: The diversity estimates, figures obtained from one million T cells, were considered underestimates.

As for this clonotype: Its specificity is not known.

Through a sample-barcoded 5' primer and a J-beta primer mix, a second PCR was run for about 6 to 11 cycles. Each CDR3 protein is one row after TCRdb ran MiXCR on the 5' RACE reads. The table shows almost 1 million distinct CDR3 sequences, with around 54% occurring only once. Sequencing input: blood. The receptor comes from an older woman in good health.

CDR3 nucleotides: TGCAGCGGTAGGGGTAGCGGGAGTATGTACAATGAGCAGTACTTC. This codes for CSGRGSGSMYNEQYF. The gene calls are TRBV29-1 and TRBJ2-1; 9 positions agree with TRBD2. The closer fit of TRBJ2-7 to the DNA end suggests the J call may be wrong. CDR3 length: 15 amino acids. CDR1 and CDR2 (germline): SQVTM, ANQGSEA.